The 23 T cell receptor beta chains below come from one sample, sequenced in a study of blood T cells in healthy people across ages. With a J-beta primer mix and a sample-barcoded 5' primer, a second PCR ran about 6 to 11 cycles. Each CDR3 protein is one row after TCRdb ran MiXCR on the 5' RACE reads. This table holds some 690,000 distinct CDR3 sequences, about 24% found once. The sequenced sample was blood. The receptors come from a man in his 70s in good health.

This clonotype was found a few times. J is TRBJ1-4 and V is TRBV5-1, with unresolved D. From germline, CDR1 is SGHRS and CDR2 YFSETQ. Trimming removed 3 bases from V and 3 bases from J, with 9 bases in between. The CDR3 extends over 14 amino acids. The DNA for the CDR3 is TGCGCCAGCAGCTACGGGAATGCTAATGAAAAACTGTTTTTT. Residues: CASSYGNANEKLFF.

This clonotype turned up a few times. The chain employs TRBV7-9 and TRBJ1-3, with D possibly TRBD1 on 6 matching bases. Trimming stripped 5 bases from V and 0 bases from J, with 14 bases between. The CDR3 length is 16 residues. CDR1 and CDR2 from the germline V gene are SEHNR and FQNEAQ (reference sequence). The CDR3: CASSPRQARSGNTIYF. CDR3 nucleotide sequence: TGTGCCAGCAGCCCAAGACAGGCCCGCTCTGGAAACACCATATATTTT.

This clonotype occurred a few times. The chain carries TRBV7-2 and TRBJ1-1, with 7 bases identical to TRBD1. Trimming cost V 4 bases and J 7 bases; bases outside gene matches: 12. The V gene's germline CDR1 is SGHTA and CDR2 FQGNSA. CDR3 size: 15 residues. This CDR3 reads CASSSGQAYLGEAFF. The CDR3 region has the DNA TGTGCCAGCAGCTCTGGACAGGCCTACCTTGGTGAAGCTTTCTTT.

The chain uses TRBV14 and TRBJ1-1; a weak D match, TRBD1 (5 bases). V gave up 4 bases and J gave up 3 bases, with 9 bases separating them. This CDR3 is 13 amino acids long. The germline CDR1 and CDR2 sequences are SGHDN and FVKESK. The CDR3 DNA is TGTGCCAGCAGCCCACAGGTGTACACTGAAGCTTTCTTT. Translation gives CASSPQVYTEAFF.

V and J are TRBV12-3 or TRBV12-4 and TRBJ2-3; perhaps TRBD2 as D (6 bases). V lost 8 bases and J lost 2, with 14 bases in between. CDR3 size: 14 residues. CDR3 coding DNA: TGTGCCAGCGGTCCCGGGACTTTCACAGATACGCAGTATTTT. It is translated as CASGPGTFTDTQYF.

This clonotype turned up a few times. The chain uses TRBV12-3 or TRBV12-4 and TRBJ1-2; 8 bases align to TRBD1. CDR3 length: 17 residues. The junction had 10 bases not matched to a gene; V was cut back by 3 bases and J by 1 base. The CDR3 nucleotides read TGTGCCAGCAGTTTGGCGCAGGGGGCTTACCTTAACTATGGCTACACCTTC. Amino acids: CASSLAQGAYLNYGYTF.

J is TRBJ2-1 and V is TRBV11-3, with D tentatively TRBD2 (5 bases). The CDR3 runs to 13 residues. Germline loops: CDR1 SGHNT, CDR2 YENEEA. The germline V and J ends were trimmed by 7 bases and 7 bases, with 14 bases remaining between them. Here the CDR3 DNA reads TGTGCCAGCACCCTACTAGGAAGGAATGAGCAGTTCTTC. Translated: CASTLLGRNEQFF.

This chain connects TRBV19 to TRBJ2-1; 11 bases match TRBD2. The CDR3 length is 15 residues. V dropped 7 bases and J dropped 5; count of bases not matched to a gene: 7. The germline V gene has CDR1 LNHDA and CDR2 SQIVND (reference sequence). CDR3 sequence: CASTTGTSGNNEQFF. CDR3 coding DNA: TGTGCCAGTACCACTGGGACTAGCGGAAACAATGAGCAGTTCTTC.

The gene calls are TRBV5-1 and TRBJ1-2; D unclear. The CDR3 spans 13 residues. V was cut by 4 bases and J by 2 bases, with 9 bases left in between. Germline lookup yields CDR1 SGHRS and CDR2 YFSETQ. CDR3 in DNA: TGCGCCAGCAGCCCAGTGAGGAACTATGGCTACACCTTC. It yields the protein CASSPVRNYGYTF.

The chain uses TRBV7-6 and TRBJ2-7, with D maybe TRBD1 (5 bases). The germline gives CDR1 SGHVS, CDR2 FNYEAQ. Trimming took 5 bases from V and 1 from J, leaving 15 bases between them. The CDR3 runs to 15 residues. DNA for the CDR3: TGTGCCAGCAGCGAACTTCAGGGTTTTTCCTACGAGCAGTACTTC. Residues: CASSELQGFSYEQYF.

This clonotype appeared a few times. A much bigger clone sits one base away, suggesting this may be a read error. V gene TRBV20-1 combines with J gene TRBJ2-5; D remains unclear. CDR1 is DFQATT, CDR2 SNEGSKA, per germline (reference sequence). V was trimmed by 5 bases and J by 0 bases, leaving 7 bases between them. This CDR3 region has 12 residues. CDR3 loop: CSAGRYQETQYF. The CDR3 bases are TGCAGTGCTGGGCGGTACCAAGAGACCCAGTACTTC.

The chain uses TRBV21-1 and TRBJ2-5; TRBD1 is the table's D call, not checked against the DNA. TRBV21-1 is a listed pseudogene. The CDR3 runs 17 residues. CDR3 amino acids: CASRRRPKRGLQETQYF. The CDR3 bases are TGTGCCAGCAGAAGAAGGCCGAAGCGGGGGCTCCAAGAGACCCAGTACTTC.

J is TRBJ2-1 and V is TRBV29-1, with D possibly being TRBD1 (6 bases). Germline CDR1 SQVTM, CDR2 ANQGSEA. CDR3 size: 13 residues. V was pared by 4 bases and J by 8 bases, with 15 bases between. CDR3 amino acids: CSVVQGDSDEQFF. CDR3 coding DNA: TGCAGCGTTGTACAGGGAGATTCAGATGAGCAGTTCTTC.

This chain uses TRBV18 with TRBJ1-1; D gene uncertain. This CDR3 is 14 amino acids long. Germline lookup yields CDR1 KGHSH and CDR2 LQKENI. The V end was cut by 2 bases, the J end by 1 base, with 8 bases between. The CDR3 here is CASSPYTANTEAFF. Here the CDR3 DNA reads TGTGCCAGCTCACCATATACAGCGAACACTGAAGCTTTCTTT. Together with reference TRBV18 and TRBJ1-1, the CDR3 gives the full variable domain: NAGVMQNPRHLVRRRGQEARLRCSPMKGHSHVYWYRQLPEEGLKFMVYLQKENIIDESGMPKERFSAEFPKEGPSILRIQQVVRGDSAAYFCASSPYTANTEAFFGQGTRLTVV.

This chain joins TRBV21-1 and TRBJ2-7; TRBD1, the table's D call, lacks a check against the DNA. TRBV21-1 is a recognized pseudogene. The CDR3 has 15 amino acids. The chain's CDR3 is CASSHDRGWPYEQYV. As DNA, the CDR3 is TGTGCCAGCAGCCACGACAGAGGGTGGCCCTACGAGCAGTACGTC.

V is TRBV28 and J is TRBJ1-1; 9 nucleotides align to TRBD1. Germline values: CDR1 MDHEN, CDR2 SYDVKM. This CDR3 is 13 amino acids long. J lost 5 bases, V lost 8 bases, and 6 bases had no gene match. This chain's CDR3 is CASGRDRVTEAFF. The CDR3 DNA follows: TGTGCCAGCGGGCGGGACAGGGTAACTGAAGCTTTCTTT. Complete variable domain (other parts from reference TRBV28 and TRBJ1-1): DVKVTQSSRYLVKRTGEKVFLECVQDMDHENMFWYRQDPGLGLRLIYFSYDVKMKEKGDIPEGYSVSREKKERFSLILESASTNQTSMYLCASGRDRVTEAFFGQGTRLTVV.

This clonotype was seen a few times. In nucleotides, the CDR3 is TGTGCCACGGGACAGCCTATGAACACTGAAGCTTTCTTT. Translation: CATGQPMNTEAFF. This chain uses TRBV10-3 with TRBJ1-1; TRBD1 agrees at 7 bases. This CDR3 comprises 13 residues. Germline assignment: CDR1 ENHRY and CDR2 SYGVKD. V lost 10 bases to trimming and J lost 0 bases; unmatched junction nucleotides: 5.

V usage is TRBV2 and J usage is TRBJ1-1; 9 nucleotides line up with TRBD1. The CDR3 has 16 residues. Germline CDR1 and CDR2: SNHLY and FYNNEI. The trim removed 8 bases at V and 5 bases at J, leaving 15 bases unmatched. CDR3 in amino acids: CASLKQDRGIETEAFF. The CDR3 coding sequence is TGTGCCAGCCTAAAACAGGACAGGGGAATCGAGACTGAAGCTTTCTTT.

The chain uses TRBV3-1 and TRBJ1-3; D ambiguous. The CDR3 runs to 14 residues. V was trimmed by 1 base and J by 16 bases, leaving 20 bases between them. Per the germline V gene, CDR1 is LGHDT and CDR2 is YNNKEL (reference sequence). Written as DNA, the CDR3 is TGTGCCAGCAGCCAAGCTCACGGGGAGCAGCCCGGCTATTTT. Its protein product is CASSQAHGEQPGYF.

V is TRBV11-2 and J is TRBJ2-1; 10 positions match TRBD2. V shed 7 bases and J 4 bases; nucleotides not matched to a gene: 10. The CDR3 runs 16 residues. Germline V gene lookup returns CDR1 SGHAT and CDR2 FQNNGV. CDR3 in DNA: TGTGCCAGCACCCGATTTACTAGCGGGGTATACAATGAGCAGTTCTTC. Translation: CASTRFTSGVYNEQFF.

This clonotype was counted a few times. The CDR3 nucleotides are TGTGCCAGCAGCCAAGATCAGGGGTACCAAGAGACCCAGTACTTC. Its translation: CASSQDQGYQETQYF. The chain employs TRBV3-1 and TRBJ2-5; the D gene is possibly TRBD1 (6 bases). Germline values: CDR1 LGHDT, CDR2 YNNKEL (reference sequence). Trimming removed 0 bases from V and 0 bases from J, with 8 bases in between. The CDR3 is 15 residues long.

The chain has TRBV28 and TRBJ2-4; the D gene could be TRBD1 or TRBD2 (6 bases each). This CDR3 comprises 15 residues. From germline, CDR1 is MDHEN and CDR2 SYDVKM. V was clipped by 6 bases and J by 6 bases, with 18 bases between them. The CDR3 coding sequence is TGTGCCAGCAGCCCTCAACAGGGACTTCGAAACATTCAGTACTTC. Translation gives CASSPQQGLRNIQYF.

The J gene is TRBJ2-1, the V gene TRBV7-2, with D possibly matching TRBD2 (5 bases). Germline values: CDR1 SGHTA, CDR2 FQGNSA. The V gene lost 1 base and the J gene lost 12 bases, with 19 bases spanning the gap. The CDR3 is 15 residues long. This CDR3 reads CASSLGFTEATSQFF. CDR3 DNA sequence: TGTGCCAGCAGCTTAGGGTTCACGGAGGCAACTTCGCAGTTCTTC. Drawing the rest from reference TRBV7-2 and TRBJ2-1, the complete variable domain is GAGVSQSPSNKVTEKGKDVELRCDPISGHTALYWYRQSLGQGLEFLIYFQGNSAPDKSGLPSDRFSAERTGGSVSTLTIQRTQQEDSAVYLCASSLGFTEATSQFFGPGTRLTVL.